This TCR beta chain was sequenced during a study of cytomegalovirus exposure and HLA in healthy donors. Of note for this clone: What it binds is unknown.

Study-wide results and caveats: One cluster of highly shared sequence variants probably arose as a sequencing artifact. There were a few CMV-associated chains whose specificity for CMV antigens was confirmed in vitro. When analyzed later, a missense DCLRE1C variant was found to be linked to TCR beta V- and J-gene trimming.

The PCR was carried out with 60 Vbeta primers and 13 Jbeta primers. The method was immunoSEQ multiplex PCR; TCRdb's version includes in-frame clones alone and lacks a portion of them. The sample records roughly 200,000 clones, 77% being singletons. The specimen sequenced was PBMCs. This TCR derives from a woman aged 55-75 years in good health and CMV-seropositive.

CDR3 DNA sequence: TGTGCCTGGATGCGCGGGCCTGTAAAATCTGGGGCCAACGTCCTGACTTTC. Encoded protein: CAWMRGPVKSGANVLTF. V usage is TRBV30 and J usage is TRBJ2-6; weak D call: TRBD2 (5 bases). Trimming left V 4 bases short and J 1 base short, with 17 bases between. The CDR3 covers 17 residues. Germline CDR1 reads GTSNPN; CDR2 reads SVGIG (reference sequence).